This T cell receptor beta chain was recovered during a study of blood T cell repertoires in COVID-19. Profiled with immunoSEQ multiplex PCR; TCRdb holds only in-frame clones, not every one. The sample has some 350,000 clones, 70% to 90% seen once. This clone showed up just once. The same CDR3 also results from other DNA sequences found in this sample. This CDR3 contains 14 residues. Trimming pared 0 bases from V and 1 base from J, leaving 6 bases between. The germline gives CDR1 SGHRS, CDR2 YFSETQ. This receptor was taken from a woman in her 30s with COVID-19, enrolled during active disease. The V and J genes are TRBV5-1 and TRBJ2-3, with TRBD1 as a possible D gene (6 bases). Sample: peripheral blood. The DNA of the CDR3 is TGCGCCAGCAGCTTGGCAGGGGGCACAGATACGCAGTATTTT. It codes for CASSLAGGTDTQYF.